This is a list of T cell receptor beta chains from one sample in a study of human T cells and chemical hapten exposure. MiXCR, applied by TCRdb to the 5' RACE reads, yields one record per CDR3 protein. The sample lists more than 140,000 distinct CDR3 sequences; roughly 4% were seen once. These receptors were collected from a female donor in good health. CDR3s include the opening cysteine and the closing phenylalanine or tryptophan. The D gene is left open where the match is weak. Size values are once, few and many counts, or a class for expanded clones, and some rows have none.

many	.	TRBV19	TRBJ1-5	TGTGCCAGTAGTTTCATAGACGGATATAGCAATCAGCCCCAGCATTTT	CASSFIDGYSNQPQHF
many	TRBD2	TRBV12-3/TRBV12-4	TRBJ2-5	TGTGCCAGCAGTTCGATCTTAGCGGGCCAAGAGACCCAGTACTTC	CASSSILAGQETQYF
.	.	TRBV12-3/TRBV12-4	TRBJ2-5	TGTGCCAGCAGTTTATCGTCGTTCGGTGAGACCCAGTACTTC	CASSLSSFGETQYF
many	.	TRBV20-1	TRBJ2-2	TGCAGTGCCTCCCGCGTGGACACCGGGGAGCTGTTTTTT	CSASRVDTGELFF
many	.	TRBV29-1	TRBJ2-5	TGCAGCGAGACTACCCAAGAGACCCAGTACTTC	CSETTQETQYF
many	.	TRBV29-1	TRBJ2-1	TGCAGCGTCTCAGGGGTCGAGCAGTTCTTC	CSVSGVEQFF
many	.	TRBV12-3/TRBV12-4	TRBJ1-3	TGTGCCAGCAGTCCTCAACAACAGGGAAACACCATATATTTT	CASSPQQQGNTIYF
.	.	TRBV6-2/TRBV6-3	TRBJ2-5	TGTGCCAGCAGTTGGGCCCGAGGGACCCAGTACTTC	CASSWARGTQYF
many	.	TRBV12-3/TRBV12-4	TRBJ2-5	TGTGCCAGCAGTTTATGGCAGGGGGAGACCCAGTACTTC	CASSLWQGETQYF
many	.	TRBV19	TRBJ1-2	TGTGCCAGTAACTTCTATGGCTACACCTTC	CASNFYGYTF
many	.	TRBV7-2	TRBJ2-4	TGTGCCAGCAGCTTAGGTCTGCAGCAAAACATTCAGTACTTC	CASSLGLQQNIQYF
few	.	TRBV20-1	TRBJ1-1	TGCAGTGCTAGAGAACAGACAGGTATATCTGAAGCTTTCTTT	CSAREQTGISEAFF
many	.	TRBV6-1	TRBJ1-5	TGTGCCAGCAGTGGGACAGCACAGCCCCAGCATTTT	CASSGTAQPQHF
many	.	TRBV3-1	TRBJ1-6	TGTGCCAGCAGCCAAGATTTCGTAAATTCACCCCTCCACTTT	CASSQDFVNSPLHF
many	.	TRBV6-4	TRBJ2-1	TGTGCCAGCAGTGACGAGGGGGGGAGCTCCTACAATGAGCAGTTCTTC	CASSDEGGSSYNEQFF
many	TRBD1	TRBV29-1	TRBJ2-2	TGCAGCGTTAAAGGACAGGGGAACACCGGGGAGCTGTTTTTT	CSVKGQGNTGELFF
many	TRBD1	TRBV7-9	TRBJ2-7	TGTGCCAGCAGCCCTCGGACAGGGAGAGCCTACGAGCAGTACTTC	CASSPRTGRAYEQYF
many	.	TRBV20-1	TRBJ1-5	TGCAGTGCTAGGCCGGGACAAAATCAGCCCCAGCATTTT	CSARPGQNQPQHF
many	.	TRBV5-1	TRBJ2-7	TGCGCCAGCAGCTCCGCCGGGCCATCCTACGAGCAGTACTTC	CASSSAGPSYEQYF
.	.	TRBV5-6	TRBJ1-2	TGTGCCAGCAGACGGAACTATGGCTACACCTTC	CASRRNYGYTF
many	.	TRBV7-2	TRBJ1-1	TGTGCCAGCAGCCGTGACCCACAACTATACACTGAAGCTTTCTTT	CASSRDPQLYTEAFF
few	.	TRBV7-2	TRBJ1-2	TGTGCCAGCAGCTTAGGGGGGCGGGGTGGCTACACCTTC	CASSLGGRGGYTF
many	TRBD2	TRBV2	TRBJ2-5	TGTGCCAGCAGTCGGACTAGCGGGGGAAAAGAGACCCAGTACTTC	CASSRTSGGKETQYF
.	TRBD2	TRBV7-3	TRBJ2-1	TGTGCCAGCAGCTTAATTGTCGGCAGCGGGGGGTTCAATGAGCAGTTCTTC	CASSLIVGSGGFNEQFF
many	TRBD1	TRBV20-1	TRBJ2-5	TGCAGTGCTGCGTCGGGACAGGGGATAGCAGAGACCCAGTACTTC	CSAASGQGIAETQYF